The T cell receptor beta chain under discussion was sequenced for a study of T cells expressing NK-cell markers. About the research overall: Each TCR beta repertoire originated in sorted T cells that were CD3+CD56+NKG2C+, CD3+CD56+NKG2C- or CD3+CD56-NKG2C+.

The CDR3 runs to 15 residues. CDR1 is MNHEY and CDR2 is SVGAGI in the germline V gene. TCRdb reworked the 5' RACE reads into one entry per CDR3 protein, no DNA. The sample has under 500,000 distinct CDR3 sequences. The chain links TRBV6-5 to TRBJ2-6; checking the TCRdb D call of TRBD1 is not possible without DNA. This clonotype was sampled from a woman between 18 and 69 years old in good health. Sequencing was carried out using blood T cells: a sorted CD56 or NKG2C T cell subset, CD4+ or CD8+ T cells, or bulk PBMC T cells (not recorded which). The CDR3 sequence: CASSYGDREANVLTF.